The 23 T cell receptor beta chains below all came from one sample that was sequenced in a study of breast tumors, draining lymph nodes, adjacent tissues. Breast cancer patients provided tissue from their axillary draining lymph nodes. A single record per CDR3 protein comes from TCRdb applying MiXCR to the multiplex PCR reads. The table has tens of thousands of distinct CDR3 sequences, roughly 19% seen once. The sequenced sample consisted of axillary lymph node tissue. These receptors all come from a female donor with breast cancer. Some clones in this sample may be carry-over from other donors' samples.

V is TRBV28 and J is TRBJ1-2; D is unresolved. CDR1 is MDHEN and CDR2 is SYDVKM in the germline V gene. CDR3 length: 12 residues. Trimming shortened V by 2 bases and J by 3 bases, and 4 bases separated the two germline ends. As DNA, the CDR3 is TGTGCCAGCAGTTTAGGAGACTATGGCTACACCTTC. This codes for CASSLGDYGYTF.

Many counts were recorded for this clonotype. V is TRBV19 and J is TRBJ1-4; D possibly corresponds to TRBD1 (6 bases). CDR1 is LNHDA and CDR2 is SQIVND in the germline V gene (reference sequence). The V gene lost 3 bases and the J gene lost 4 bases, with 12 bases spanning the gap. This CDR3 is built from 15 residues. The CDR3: CASSMGGQNNEKLFF. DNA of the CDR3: TGTGCCAGTAGTATGGGGGGCCAAAATAATGAAAAACTGTTTTTT.

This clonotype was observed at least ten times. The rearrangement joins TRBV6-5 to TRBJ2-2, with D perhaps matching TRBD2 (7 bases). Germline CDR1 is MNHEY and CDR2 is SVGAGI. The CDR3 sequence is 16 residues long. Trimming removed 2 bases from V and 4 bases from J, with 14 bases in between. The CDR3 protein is CASSYGEGVGTGELFF. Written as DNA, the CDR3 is TGTGCCAGCAGTTACGGGGAGGGGGTAGGCACCGGGGAGCTGTTTTTT.

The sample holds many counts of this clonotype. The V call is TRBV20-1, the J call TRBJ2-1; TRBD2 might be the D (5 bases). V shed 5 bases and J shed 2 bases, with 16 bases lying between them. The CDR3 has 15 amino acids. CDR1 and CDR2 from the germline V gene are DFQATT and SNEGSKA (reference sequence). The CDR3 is CSASARTGAYNEQFF. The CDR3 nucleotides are TGCAGTGCTTCAGCGAGGACTGGAGCCTACAATGAGCAGTTCTTC.

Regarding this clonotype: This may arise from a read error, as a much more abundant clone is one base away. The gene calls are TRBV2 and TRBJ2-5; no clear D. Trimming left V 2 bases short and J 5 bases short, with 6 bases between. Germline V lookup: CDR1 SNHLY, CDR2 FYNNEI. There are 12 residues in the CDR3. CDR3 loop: CASSESQETQYF. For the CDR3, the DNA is TGTGCCAGCAGTGAAAGCCAGGAGACCCAGTACTTC.

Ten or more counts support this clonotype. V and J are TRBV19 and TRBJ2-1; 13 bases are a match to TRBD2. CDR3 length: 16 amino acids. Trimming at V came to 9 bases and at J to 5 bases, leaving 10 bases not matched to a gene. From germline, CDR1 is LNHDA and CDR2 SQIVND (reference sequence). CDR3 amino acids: CARGTSGVACHNEQFF. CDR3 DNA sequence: TGTGCCAGAGGGACTAGCGGGGTCGCTTGCCACAATGAGCAGTTCTTC. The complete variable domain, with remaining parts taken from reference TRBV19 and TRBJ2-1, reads DGGITQSPKYLFRKEGQNVTLSCEQNLNHDAMYWYRQDPGQGLRLIYYSQIVNDFQKGDIAEGYSVSREKKESFPLTVTSAQKNPTAFYLCARGTSGVACHNEQFFGPGTRLTVL.

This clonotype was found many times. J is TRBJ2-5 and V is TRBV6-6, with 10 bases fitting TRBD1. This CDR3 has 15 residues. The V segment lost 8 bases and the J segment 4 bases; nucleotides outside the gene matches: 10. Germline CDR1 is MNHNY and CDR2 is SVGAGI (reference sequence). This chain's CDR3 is CASRKDRGQRETQYF. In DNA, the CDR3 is TGTGCCAGCCGGAAAGACAGGGGGCAAAGAGAGACCCAGTACTTC.

CDR3 nucleotide sequence: TGTGCCAGCTCACCACCGACGAGTGGTGAGACCCAGTACTTC. Translated, it gives CASSPPTSGETQYF. V gene TRBV18 combines with J gene TRBJ2-5; no clear D. Germline CDR1 is KGHSH and CDR2 is LQKENI. The CDR3 is made up of 14 amino acids. V was clipped by 0 bases and J by 5 bases, with 10 bases between them.

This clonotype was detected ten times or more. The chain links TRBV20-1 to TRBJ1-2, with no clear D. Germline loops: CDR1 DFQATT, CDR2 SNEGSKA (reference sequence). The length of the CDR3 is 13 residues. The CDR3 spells CSVVAEVTYGYTF. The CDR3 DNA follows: TGCAGCGTTGTGGCGGAAGTTACCTATGGCTACACCTTC.

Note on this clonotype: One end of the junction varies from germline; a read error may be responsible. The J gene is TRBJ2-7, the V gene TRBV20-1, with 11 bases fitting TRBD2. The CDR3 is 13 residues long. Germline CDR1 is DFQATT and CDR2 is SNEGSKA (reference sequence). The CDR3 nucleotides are TGCAGTGCTCGGGGGACTAGCGGCTACGAGCAGCACTTC. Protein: CSARGTSGYEQHF.

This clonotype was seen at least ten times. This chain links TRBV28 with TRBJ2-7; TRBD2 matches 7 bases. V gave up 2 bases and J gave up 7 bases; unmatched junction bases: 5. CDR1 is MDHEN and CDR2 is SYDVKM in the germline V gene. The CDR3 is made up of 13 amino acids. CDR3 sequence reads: CASSLAGVEEQYF. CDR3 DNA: TGTGCCAGCAGTTTAGCGGGAGTGGAAGAGCAGTACTTC.

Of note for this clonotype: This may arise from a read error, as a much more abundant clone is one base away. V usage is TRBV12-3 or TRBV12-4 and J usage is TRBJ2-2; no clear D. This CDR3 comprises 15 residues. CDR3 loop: CASGFGGTNTGELFF. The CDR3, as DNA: TGTGCCAGCGGTTTTGGCGGAACGAACACCGGGGAGCTGTTTTTT.

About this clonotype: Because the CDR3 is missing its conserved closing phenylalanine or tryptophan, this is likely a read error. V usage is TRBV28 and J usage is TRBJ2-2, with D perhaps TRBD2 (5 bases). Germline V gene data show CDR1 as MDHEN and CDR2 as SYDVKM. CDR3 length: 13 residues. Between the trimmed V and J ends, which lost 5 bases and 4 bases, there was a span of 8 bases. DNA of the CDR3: TGTGCCAGCAGTACCGGAGGCACCGGGGAGCTGTTTTTA. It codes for CASSTGGTGELFL.

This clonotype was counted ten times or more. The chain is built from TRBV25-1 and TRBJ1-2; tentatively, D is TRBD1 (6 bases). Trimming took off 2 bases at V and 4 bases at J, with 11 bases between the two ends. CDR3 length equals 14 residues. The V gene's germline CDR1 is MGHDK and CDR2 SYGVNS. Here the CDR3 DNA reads TGTGCCAGCAGTGAACCCGGGACACTCTATGGCTACACCTTC. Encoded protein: CASSEPGTLYGYTF.

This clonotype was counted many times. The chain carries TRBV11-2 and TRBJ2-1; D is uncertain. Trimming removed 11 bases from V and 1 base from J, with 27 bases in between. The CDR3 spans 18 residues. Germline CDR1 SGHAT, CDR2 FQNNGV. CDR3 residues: CAPSFSLKPGRSYNEQFF. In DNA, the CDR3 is TGTGCCCCCTCCTTCAGCTTAAAACCCGGAAGATCCTACAATGAGCAGTTCTTC.

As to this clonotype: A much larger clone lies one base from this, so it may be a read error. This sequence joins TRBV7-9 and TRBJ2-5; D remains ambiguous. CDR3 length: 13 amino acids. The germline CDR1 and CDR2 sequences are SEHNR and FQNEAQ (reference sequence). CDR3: CASSLSPRETLYF. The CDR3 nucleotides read TGTGCCAGCAGTTTGTCTCCCCGAGAGACCCTGTACTTC. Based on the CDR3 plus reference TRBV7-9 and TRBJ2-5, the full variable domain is DTGVSQNPRHKITKRGQNVTFRCDPISEHNRLYWYRQTLGQGPEFLTYFQNEAQLEKSRLLSDRFSAERPKGSFSTLEIQRTEQGDSAMYLCASSLSPRETLYFGPGTRLLVL.

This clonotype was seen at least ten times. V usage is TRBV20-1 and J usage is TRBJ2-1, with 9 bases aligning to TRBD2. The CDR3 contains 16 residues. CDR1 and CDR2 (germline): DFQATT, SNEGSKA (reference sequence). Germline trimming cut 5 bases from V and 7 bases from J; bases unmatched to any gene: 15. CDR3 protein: CSADDSGRSVENEQFF. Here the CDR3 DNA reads TGCAGTGCTGACGACAGCGGGAGGTCTGTCGAGAATGAGCAGTTCTTC.

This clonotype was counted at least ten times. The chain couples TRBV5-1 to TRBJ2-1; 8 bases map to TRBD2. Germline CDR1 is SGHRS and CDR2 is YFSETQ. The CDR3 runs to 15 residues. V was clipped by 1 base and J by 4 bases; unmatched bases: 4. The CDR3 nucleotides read TGCGCCAGCAGCTTGTTGTCGGGAGGGTACAATGAGCAGTTCTTC. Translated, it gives CASSLLSGGYNEQFF.

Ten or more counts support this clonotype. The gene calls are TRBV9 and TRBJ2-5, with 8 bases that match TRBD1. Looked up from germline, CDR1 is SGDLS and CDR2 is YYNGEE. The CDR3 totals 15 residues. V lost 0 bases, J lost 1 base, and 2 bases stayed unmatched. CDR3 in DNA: TGTGCCAGCAGCGTAGTTGGACAGGGCCAAGAGACCCAGTACTTC. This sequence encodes CASSVVGQGQETQYF.

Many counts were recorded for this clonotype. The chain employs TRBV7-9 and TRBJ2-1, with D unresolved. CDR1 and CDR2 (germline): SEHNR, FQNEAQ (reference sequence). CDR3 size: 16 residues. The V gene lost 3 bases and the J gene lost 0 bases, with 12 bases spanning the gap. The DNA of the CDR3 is TGTGCCAGCAGCTTTGTAGGGTGGGGCTCCTACAATGAGCAGTTCTTC. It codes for CASSFVGWGSYNEQFF.

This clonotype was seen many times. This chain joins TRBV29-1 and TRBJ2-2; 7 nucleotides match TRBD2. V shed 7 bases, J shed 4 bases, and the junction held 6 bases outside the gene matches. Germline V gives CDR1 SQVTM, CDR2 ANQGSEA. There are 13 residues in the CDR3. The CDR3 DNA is TGCAGCGCACGGGACTACAGCACCGGGGAGCTGTTTTTT. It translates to CSARDYSTGELFF.

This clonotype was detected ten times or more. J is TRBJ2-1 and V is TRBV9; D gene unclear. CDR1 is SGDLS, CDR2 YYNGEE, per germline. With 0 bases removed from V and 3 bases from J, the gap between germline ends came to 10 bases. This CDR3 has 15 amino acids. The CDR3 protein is CASSVELGFYNEQFF. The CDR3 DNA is TGTGCCAGCAGCGTAGAACTGGGTTTCTACAATGAGCAGTTCTTC.

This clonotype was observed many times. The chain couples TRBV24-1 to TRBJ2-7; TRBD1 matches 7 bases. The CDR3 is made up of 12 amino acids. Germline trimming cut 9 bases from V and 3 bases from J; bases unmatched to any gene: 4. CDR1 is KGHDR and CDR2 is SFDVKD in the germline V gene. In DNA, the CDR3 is TGTGCCACCTGCCAGGGGGACTACGAGCAGTACTTC. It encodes CATCQGDYEQYF.